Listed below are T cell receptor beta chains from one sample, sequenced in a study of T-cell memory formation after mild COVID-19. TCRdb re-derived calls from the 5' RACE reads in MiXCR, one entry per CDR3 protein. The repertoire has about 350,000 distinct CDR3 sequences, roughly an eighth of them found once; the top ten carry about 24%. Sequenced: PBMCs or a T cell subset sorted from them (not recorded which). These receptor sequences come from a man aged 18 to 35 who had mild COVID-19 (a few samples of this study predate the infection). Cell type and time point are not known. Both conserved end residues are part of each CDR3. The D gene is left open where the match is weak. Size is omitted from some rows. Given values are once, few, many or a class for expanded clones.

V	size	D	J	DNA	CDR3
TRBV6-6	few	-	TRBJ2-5	TGTGCCAGCAGTTACTTCTACACGACGGGGGCGACCCAAGAGACCCAGTACTTC	CASSYFYTTGATQETQYF
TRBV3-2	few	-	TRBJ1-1	TGTGCCAGCAGCCAAGTGGATGACACTGAAGCTTTCTTT	CASSQVDDTEAFF
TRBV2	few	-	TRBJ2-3	TGTGCCAGCAGAGCACGGACAGGCACAGATACGCAGTATTTT	CASRARTGTDTQYF
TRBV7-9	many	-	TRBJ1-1	TGTGCCAGCAGCTTACGGAGGATGAACACTGAAGCTTTCTTT	CASSLRRMNTEAFF
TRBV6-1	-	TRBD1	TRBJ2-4	TGTGCCAGCGGCCGGACAGGGGACATTCAGTACTTC	CASGRTGDIQYF
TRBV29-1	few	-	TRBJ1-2	TGCAGCGTTGAAGGGGTCCGCTATGGCTACACCTTC	CSVEGVRYGYTF
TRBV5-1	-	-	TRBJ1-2	TGCGCCAGCAGCTTACAGGGCTCGAGGGCCTATGGCTACACCTTC	CASSLQGSRAYGYTF
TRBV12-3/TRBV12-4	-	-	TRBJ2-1	TGTGCCAGCAGTTATCGGACCCCGACCTACAATGAGCAGTTCTTC	CASSYRTPTYNEQFF
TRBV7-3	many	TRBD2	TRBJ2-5	TGTGCCAGCAGCTTAACCGGGGGGGCAGGAGAGACCCAGTACTTC	CASSLTGGAGETQYF
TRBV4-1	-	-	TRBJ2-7	TGCGCCAGCAGCCAAGAAAGAGGGACTCAGACCTACGAGCAGTACTTC	CASSQERGTQTYEQYF
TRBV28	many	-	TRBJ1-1	TGTGCCAGCAGTTTCCGGGAGGGGGCTTTCTTT	CASSFREGAFF
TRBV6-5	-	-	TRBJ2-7	TGTGCCAGCGGAGAGGACGAGCAGTACTTC	CASGEDEQYF
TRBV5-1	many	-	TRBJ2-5	TGCGCCAGCGGATCCCTGGGGGGGGCCGGGGAGACCCAGTACTTC	CASGSLGGAGETQYF
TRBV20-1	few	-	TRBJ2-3	TGCAGTGCTAGAGACGCAGGGGCCCGGGGAGATACGCAGTATTTT	CSARDAGARGDTQYF
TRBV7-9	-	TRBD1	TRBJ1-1	TGTGCCAGCAGACCCCCCAGACAGGGGCCCTTGGTCACTGAAGCTTTCTTT	CASRPPRQGPLVTEAFF
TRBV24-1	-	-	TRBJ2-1	TGTGCCACCAGGAGCACACCCCCTTCCTACAATGAGCAGTTCTTC	CATRSTPPSYNEQFF
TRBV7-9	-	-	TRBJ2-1	TGTGCCAGCAGCCCCCGACTTGGGGCTTACAATGAGCAGTTCTTC	CASSPRLGAYNEQFF
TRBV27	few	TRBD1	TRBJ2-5	TGTGCCAGCAGTAAACTTGGGACAGGGCAGAAGACCCAGTACTTC	CASSKLGTGQKTQYF
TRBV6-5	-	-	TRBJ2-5	TGTGCCAGCAGTTACTCCGTAGGGGCGCTGAGCGAAGAGACCCAGTACTTC	CASSYSVGALSEETQYF
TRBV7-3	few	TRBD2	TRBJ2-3	TGTGCCAGCAGCTTAACGCCTAGCGGGGGTGATACGCAGTATTTT	CASSLTPSGGDTQYF
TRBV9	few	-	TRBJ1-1	TGTGCCAGCAGCGTAGCCCGGGCCCGTCCCAACACTGAAGCTTTCTTT	CASSVARARPNTEAFF
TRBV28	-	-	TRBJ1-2	TGTGCCAGCATAACCTCGGGAGGGTGGGATGGCTACACCTTC	CASITSGGWDGYTF
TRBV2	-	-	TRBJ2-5	TGTGCCAGCAGTGAGAGAGGGGAGACCCAGTACTTC	CASSERGETQYF
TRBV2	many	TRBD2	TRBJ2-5	TGTGCCAGCAGTGGGGGTAGCGGGGGACAAGAGACCCAGTACTTC	CASSGGSGGQETQYF
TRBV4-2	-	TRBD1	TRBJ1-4	TGTGCCAGCAGCCTCCGACAGGGGACGACTAATGAAAAACTGTTTTTT	CASSLRQGTTNEKLFF
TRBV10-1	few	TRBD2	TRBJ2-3	TGCGCCAGCAGTTCCGGGGGACCTAGCGGCCTTATCACAGATACGCAGTATTTT	CASSSGGPSGLITDTQYF
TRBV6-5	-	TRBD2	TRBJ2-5	TGTGCCAGCAGTAACCCAGCGGGGGGGCCTCGAGAGACCCAGTACTTC	CASSNPAGGPRETQYF
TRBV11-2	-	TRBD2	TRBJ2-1	TGTGCCAGCAGCCCATACAGCGGGGGGGCTTCCGATGAGCAGTTCTTC	CASSPYSGGASDEQFF
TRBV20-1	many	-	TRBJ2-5	TGCAGTGCTAGATCAGGGGCCCCCCAAGAGACCCAGTACTTC	CSARSGAPQETQYF
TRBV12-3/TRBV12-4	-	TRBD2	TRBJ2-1	TGTGCCAGCAGTTTCGGGACTAGCGGGGAGTACAATGAGCAGTTCTTC	CASSFGTSGEYNEQFF
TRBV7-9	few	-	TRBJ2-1	TGTGCCAGCAGCCTAATTGTCCAGGGGCCGAAGCAGTTCTTC	CASSLIVQGPKQFF
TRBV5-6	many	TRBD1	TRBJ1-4	TGTGCCAGCAGCTCACCCGGGACAGGGTCTGAAAAACTGTTTTTT	CASSSPGTGSEKLFF
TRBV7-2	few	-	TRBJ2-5	TGTGCCAGCAGCCGAGCACAGGGAGGGGAGACCCAGTACTTC	CASSRAQGGETQYF
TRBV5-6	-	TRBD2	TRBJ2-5	TGTGCCAGCAGCTTACTAGCGGACCCAAGCGAGGAGACCCAGTACTTC	CASSLLADPSEETQYF
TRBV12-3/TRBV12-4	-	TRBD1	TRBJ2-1	TGTGCCAGCAGTGGAGACAGGGGTCTATTCTATGAGCAGTTCTTC	CASSGDRGLFYEQFF
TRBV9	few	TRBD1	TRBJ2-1	TGTGCCAGCAGCGCGGGGACAGGGACCTACAATGAGCAGTTCTTC	CASSAGTGTYNEQFF
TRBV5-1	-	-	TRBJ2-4	TGCGCCAGCAGCCAGGGACAAAGGGGAAACATTCAGTACTTC	CASSQGQRGNIQYF
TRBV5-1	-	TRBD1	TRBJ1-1	TGCGCCAGCAGCTTTACACAGGGGGGCACTGAAGCTTTCTTT	CASSFTQGGTEAFF
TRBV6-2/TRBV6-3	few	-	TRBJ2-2	TGTGCCAGCAGTACCGTGGGGAGCCGGGGCACCGGGGAGCTGTTTTTT	CASSTVGSRGTGELFF
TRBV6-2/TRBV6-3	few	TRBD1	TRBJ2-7	TGTGCCAGCAGTTACCGCAGATCGGACAGGAGGTCCTACGAGCAGTACTTC	CASSYRRSDRRSYEQYF
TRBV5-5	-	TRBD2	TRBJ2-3	TGTGCCAGCAGCCAAAGCACTAGCGGGGGCCGGGCAGTAGATACGCAGTATTTT	CASSQSTSGGRAVDTQYF
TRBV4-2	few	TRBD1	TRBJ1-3	TGTGCCAGCAGCCAGGCCCGGACAGGTTTGGCTGGAAACACCATATATTTT	CASSQARTGLAGNTIYF
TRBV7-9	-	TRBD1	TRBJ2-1	TGTGCCAGCAGCAACGCAGGACAGGGGCGCTACAATGAGCAGTTCTTC	CASSNAGQGRYNEQFF
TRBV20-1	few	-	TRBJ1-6	TGCAGTGCTAGAGATCGACGTCAGGGAGGGTACTCACCCCTCCACTTT	CSARDRRQGGYSPLHF